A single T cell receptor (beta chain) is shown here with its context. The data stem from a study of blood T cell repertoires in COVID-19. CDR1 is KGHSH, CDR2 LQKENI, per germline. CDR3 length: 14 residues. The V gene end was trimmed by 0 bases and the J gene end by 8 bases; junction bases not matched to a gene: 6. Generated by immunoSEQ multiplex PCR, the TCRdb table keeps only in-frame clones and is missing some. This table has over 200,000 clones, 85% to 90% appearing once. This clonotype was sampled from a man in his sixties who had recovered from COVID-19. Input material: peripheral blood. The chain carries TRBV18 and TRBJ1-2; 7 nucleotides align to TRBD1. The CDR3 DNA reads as TGTGCCAGCTCACCACCCGACAGGGCAGGGGGCTACACCTTC. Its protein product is CASSPPDRAGGYTF.